These 20 T cell receptor beta chains originate from one sample sequenced in a study of early T cells in non-severe SARS-CoV-2 infection. A single record per CDR3 protein comes from TCRdb applying MiXCR to the 5' RACE reads. Of tens of thousands of distinct CDR3 sequences listed, less than 8.5% are singletons. Sequenced input: whole blood. These receptors were obtained from an adult who was a healthcare worker with PCR-confirmed SARS-CoV-2 infection or an uninfected control (not recorded which).

There are a few counts of this clonotype. The CDR3 loop is CASSTGHRGGTQYF. The DNA for the CDR3 is TGTGCCAGCAGTACCGGGCATCGAGGAGGTACGCAGTATTTT. The rearrangement links TRBV6-2 or TRBV6-3 to TRBJ2-3; D might be TRBD2 (5 bases). V was clipped by 5 bases and J by 8 bases, with 17 bases between them. This CDR3 is 14 amino acids long. Germline CDR1 and CDR2: MNHEY and SVGEGT.

This clonotype was found many times. V gene TRBV7-9 combines with J gene TRBJ2-1; 8 bases are shared with TRBD1. Germline CDR1 and CDR2: SEHNR and FQNEAQ (reference sequence). This CDR3 spans 15 amino acids. The J segment lost 5 bases and the V segment lost 3 bases, leaving 6 bases of the junction unmatched. This CDR3 is CASSLGRDRHNEQFF. The CDR3 nucleotides read TGTGCCAGCAGCTTGGGCAGGGACAGGCACAATGAGCAGTTCTTC.

This clonotype was detected ten times or more. This rearrangement joins TRBV18 to TRBJ2-1, with D perhaps matching TRBD2 (7 bases). CDR1 KGHSH and CDR2 LQKENI come from the germline V gene. Trimming removed 6 bases at V and 0 bases at J, with 21 bases between. There are 18 residues in the CDR3. CDR3 loop: CASSRRGGEGDSYNEQFF. In DNA form, the CDR3 reads TGTGCCAGCTCCCGAAGGGGGGGCGAGGGAGACTCCTACAATGAGCAGTTCTTC.

This chain joins TRBV10-3 and TRBJ2-5; D perhaps matches TRBD2 (6 bases). This CDR3 region has 12 residues. V lost 9 bases and J 3 bases, leaving 11 bases between the germline ends. Looked up from germline, CDR1 is ENHRY and CDR2 is SYGVKD. The CDR3 region is CAIGVAEETQYF. DNA for the CDR3: TGTGCCATAGGAGTAGCGGAAGAGACCCAGTACTTC.

This clonotype occurred a few times. The chain combines TRBV11-2 with TRBJ2-3; 10 bases are a match to TRBD2. J gave up 7 bases and V 1 base, and 5 bases lay outside the gene matches. Germline lookup yields CDR1 SGHAT and CDR2 FQNNGV. The CDR3 is made up of 15 amino acids. DNA for the CDR3: TGTGCCAGCAGCTTAGCCAGCGGGGGGGCAAATACGCAGTATTTT. Protein sequence: CASSLASGGANTQYF.

There are many counts of this clonotype. The V call is TRBV5-8, the J call TRBJ2-3, with TRBD1 matching over 10 bases. The ends lost 4 bases at V and 4 bases at J; junction bases unmatched: 3. This CDR3 spans 14 amino acids. From germline, CDR1 is SGHTS and CDR2 YDEGEE. CDR3 nucleotides: TGTGCCAGCAGCCGGGACAGGGGTGCAGATACGCAGTATTTT. As protein: CASSRDRGADTQYF.

The chain recombines TRBV9 with TRBJ1-3; D possibly corresponds to TRBD1 (6 bases). CDR1 is SGDLS and CDR2 is YYNGEE in the germline V gene. This CDR3 is 14 amino acids long. V was clipped by 3 bases and J by 4 bases, with 11 bases between them. CDR3 bases: TGTGCCAGCAGCGGAACAGGGTTGGGAAACACCATATATTTT. Protein: CASSGTGLGNTIYF.

This clonotype was counted many times. V gene TRBV7-6 combines with J gene TRBJ2-2; 9 bases agree with TRBD2. This CDR3 is built from 18 residues. V was clipped by 2 bases and J by 1 base; unmatched bases: 8. The germline V gene has CDR1 SGHVS and CDR2 FNYEAQ. The CDR3 loop reads CASSLKVAGELNTGELFF. The CDR3 DNA reads as TGTGCCAGCAGCTTAAAAGTAGCGGGGGAGCTGAACACCGGGGAGCTGTTTTTT.

The chain links TRBV6-6 to TRBJ2-3; D call uncertain. There are 13 residues in the CDR3. V was clipped by 8 bases and J by 4 bases, with 13 bases between them. The germline V gene has CDR1 MNHNY and CDR2 SVGAGI (reference sequence). In nucleotides, the CDR3 is TGTGCCAGCTCTTCCCTGACGGCAGATACGCAGTATTTT. This sequence encodes CASSSLTADTQYF.

This clonotype was recorded at least ten times. This chain joins TRBV2 and TRBJ2-7; the D call may be TRBD1 or TRBD2 (5 bases each). V shed 6 bases and J shed 2 bases, with 11 bases lying between them. This CDR3 comprises 13 residues. Germline V gives CDR1 SNHLY, CDR2 FYNNEI. CDR3 nucleotides: TGTGCCAGCAGCACCGGGGCCGCCTACGAGCAGTACTTC. Protein product: CASSTGAAYEQYF.

This clonotype occurred many times. Written as DNA, the CDR3 is TGTGCCAGCAGTTACTCGCACAACTTAGGCTATGGCTACACCTTC. Translated, it gives CASSYSHNLGYGYTF. The J gene is TRBJ1-2, the V gene TRBV6-5; D unresolved. Per the germline V gene, CDR1 is MNHEY and CDR2 is SVGAGI. The CDR3 length is 15 residues. V lost 0 bases, J lost 4 bases, and 12 bases lay in between.

The chain uses TRBV5-6 and TRBJ2-5, with 7 bases fitting TRBD1. Trimming removed 0 bases from V and 4 bases from J; junction bases left unmatched: 6. The CDR3 totals 15 residues. Germline V gives CDR1 SGHDT, CDR2 YYEEEE. The CDR3 nucleotides read TGTGCCAGCAGCTTGGGACAGGGTAGAGGAGAGACCCAGTACTTC. As protein: CASSLGQGRGETQYF.

This clonotype was seen many times. This chain uses TRBV7-6 with TRBJ2-2; no firm D call. Trimming took 4 bases from V and 3 from J, leaving 12 bases between them. Germline-derived CDR1 and CDR2 are SGHVS and FNYEAQ. This CDR3 spans 15 amino acids. CDR3 residues: CASSSNPLYTGELFF. DNA for the CDR3: TGTGCCAGCAGCTCCAACCCGCTATACACCGGGGAGCTGTTTTTT.

The chain joins TRBV6-5 to TRBJ2-3; 11 bases are a match to TRBD2. There are 16 residues in the CDR3. Germline trimming cut 6 bases from V and 0 bases from J; bases unmatched to any gene: 5. Germline loops: CDR1 MNHEY, CDR2 SVGAGI. In nucleotides, the CDR3 is TGTGCCAGCAGGGAAATAGCGGGGGGGAGCACAGATACGCAGTATTTT. Its protein product is CASREIAGGSTDTQYF.

This clonotype was found many times. Relative to the germline gene, one junction end is altered; a read error may explain this. The V call is TRBV3-1, the J call TRBJ1-3; possibly TRBD1 for D (5 bases). The length of the CDR3 is 16 residues. Germline V gene sequence: CDR1 LGHDT, CDR2 YNNKEL (reference sequence). Written as DNA, the CDR3 is TGTGCCAGCAGCCAAGATCGGGGGAGCTCTGAAAACACCATATATTTT. This translates into CASSQDRGSSENTIYF. The whole variable domain, filled in from reference TRBV3-1 and TRBJ1-3, reads DTAVSQTPKYLVTQMGNDKSIKCEQNLGHDTMYWYKQDSKKFLKIMFSYNNKELIINETVPNRFSPKSPDKAHLNLHINSLELGDSAVYFCASSQDRGSSENTIYFGEGSWLTVV.

This clonotype is medium-sized (0.01 to 0.1%) within its sample. CDR3 DNA: TGCAGTGCTAGACCCTATCGGACTAGCGGGGTTACAGATACGCAGTATTTT. Translating it yields CSARPYRTSGVTDTQYF. The chain is built from TRBV20-1 and TRBJ2-3; 12 nucleotides align to TRBD2. The CDR3 runs 17 residues. The germline CDR1 and CDR2 sequences are DFQATT and SNEGSKA (reference sequence). The J segment lost 3 bases and the V segment lost 2 bases, leaving 9 bases of the junction unmatched.

This clonotype was recorded at least ten times. The V call is TRBV29-1, the J call TRBJ2-7, with 7 bases aligning to TRBD1. The CDR3 has 12 amino acids. With V trimmed by 5 bases and J by 3 bases, 4 bases remained unmatched. Germline V gives CDR1 SQVTM, CDR2 ANQGSEA. For the CDR3, the DNA is TGCAGCGTTACGACAGGGATCTACGAGCAGTACTTC. Its protein is CSVTTGIYEQYF.

The chain couples TRBV10-3 to TRBJ2-2; tentatively, D is TRBD2 (5 bases). There are 15 residues in the CDR3. V lost 0 bases and J 5 bases, leaving 10 bases between the germline ends. Germline CDR1 is ENHRY and CDR2 is SYGVKD. The CDR3: CAISESARDTGELFF. The CDR3 region has the DNA TGTGCCATCAGTGAGTCGGCGAGGGATACCGGGGAGCTGTTTTTT.

This clonotype has only a few counts. The rearrangement links TRBV11-2 to TRBJ2-2; D is ambiguous. There are 14 residues in the CDR3. V was clipped by 5 bases and J by 7 bases, with 14 bases between them. Germline assignment: CDR1 SGHAT and CDR2 FQNNGV. This chain's CDR3 is CASSPWSPRGELFF. DNA for the CDR3: TGTGCCAGCAGCCCTTGGAGCCCCCGCGGGGAGCTGTTTTTT.

This clonotype was recorded many times. This chain connects TRBV6-2 or TRBV6-3 to TRBJ2-1; 7 positions agree with TRBD2. The CDR3 length is 15 residues. The junction had 8 bases not matched to a gene; V was cut back by 1 base and J by 8 bases. Germline loops: CDR1 MNHEY, CDR2 SVGEGT. The CDR3, as DNA: TGTGCCAGCAGTTACTGGATTGGGGGAGGGGATGAGCAGTTCTTC. It yields the protein CASSYWIGGGDEQFF.